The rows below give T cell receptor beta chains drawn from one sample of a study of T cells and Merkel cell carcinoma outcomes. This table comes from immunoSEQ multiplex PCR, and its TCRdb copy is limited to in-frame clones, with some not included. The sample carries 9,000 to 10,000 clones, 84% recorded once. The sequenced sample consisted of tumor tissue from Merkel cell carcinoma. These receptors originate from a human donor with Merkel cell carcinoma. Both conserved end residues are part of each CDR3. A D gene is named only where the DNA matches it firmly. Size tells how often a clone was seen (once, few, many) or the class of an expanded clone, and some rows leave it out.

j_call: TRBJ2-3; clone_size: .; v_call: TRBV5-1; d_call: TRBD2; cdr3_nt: TGCGCCAGCAGCTTGGGAGGGGCGGGAGGCGCCTACACAGATACGCAGTATTTT; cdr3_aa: CASSLGGAGGAYTDTQYF
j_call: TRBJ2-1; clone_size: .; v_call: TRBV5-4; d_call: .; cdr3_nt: TGTGCCAGCAGGAATAGCCACAGCGGGCCTGAGCAGTTCTTC; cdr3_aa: CASRNSHSGPEQFF
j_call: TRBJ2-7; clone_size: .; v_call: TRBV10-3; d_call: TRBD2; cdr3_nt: TGTGCCATCGGGGGGGTTGGGAAGGGTTCCTACGAGCAGTACTTC; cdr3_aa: CAIGGVGKGSYEQYF
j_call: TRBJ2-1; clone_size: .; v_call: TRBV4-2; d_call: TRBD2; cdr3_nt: TGTGCCAGCAGCCAAGGGGGTGGTAGCGGGGTCTTTAATGAGCAGTTCTTC; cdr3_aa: CASSQGGGSGVFNEQFF
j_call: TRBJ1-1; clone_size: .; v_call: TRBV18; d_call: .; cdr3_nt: TGTGCCAGCTCACCCCTTCCATGGGGTGAGACGGGAAACACTGAAGCTTTCTTT; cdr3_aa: CASSPLPWGETGNTEAFF
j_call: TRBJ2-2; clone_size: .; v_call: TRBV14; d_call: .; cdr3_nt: TGTGCCAGCAGCCCCTGGGGGCCGGGCACCGGGGAGCTGTTTTTT; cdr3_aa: CASSPWGPGTGELFF
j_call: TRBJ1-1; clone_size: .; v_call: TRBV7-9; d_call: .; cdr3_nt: TGTGCCAGCAGCTTCAGAAAGGGGGGATTGAACACTGAAGCTTTCTTT; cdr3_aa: CASSFRKGGLNTEAFF
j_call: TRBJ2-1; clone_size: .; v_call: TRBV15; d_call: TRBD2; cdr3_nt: TGTGCCACCAGCACCGGGGGGACGGGAAACAATGAGCAGTTCTTC; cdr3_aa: CATSTGGTGNNEQFF
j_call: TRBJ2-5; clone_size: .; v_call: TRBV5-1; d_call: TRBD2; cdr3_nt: TGCGCCAGCAGCTTGGTTGGGCTAGCGGGGGTAGAGACCCAGTACTTC; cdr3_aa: CASSLVGLAGVETQYF
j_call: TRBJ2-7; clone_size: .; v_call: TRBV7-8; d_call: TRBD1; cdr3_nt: TGTGCCAGCAGCCCGGACAGGGTTGAAGAGCAGTACTTC; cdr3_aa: CASSPDRVEEQYF
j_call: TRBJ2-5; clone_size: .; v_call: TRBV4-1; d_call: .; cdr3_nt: TGCGCCAGCAGCCAAGTCCTCCCTCCCAAGACCCAGTACTTC; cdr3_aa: CASSQVLPPKTQYF
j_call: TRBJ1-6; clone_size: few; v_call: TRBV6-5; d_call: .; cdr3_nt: TGTGCCGCCGGACACGTCCCTTATAATTCACCCCTCCACTTT; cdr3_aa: CAAGHVPYNSPLHF
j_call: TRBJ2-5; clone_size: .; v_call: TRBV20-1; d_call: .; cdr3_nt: TGCAGTATCCAACCGGGGGAGACCCAGTACTTC; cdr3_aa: CSIQPGETQYF
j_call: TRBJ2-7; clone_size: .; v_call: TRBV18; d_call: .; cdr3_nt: TGTGCCAGCTCACCACCGTCTCAGGGGCGGCGCTACTTC; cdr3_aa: CASSPPSQGRRYF
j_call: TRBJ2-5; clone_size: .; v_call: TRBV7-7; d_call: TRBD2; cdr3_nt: TGTGCTAGCAGCTCAGTAGCGGGGGGCGGAGAGACCCAGTACTTC; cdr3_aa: CASSSVAGGGETQYF
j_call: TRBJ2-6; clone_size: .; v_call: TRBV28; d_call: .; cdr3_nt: TGTGCCAGCAGTTTACGGGGGGCCAACGTCCTGACTTTC; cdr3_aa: CASSLRGANVLTF
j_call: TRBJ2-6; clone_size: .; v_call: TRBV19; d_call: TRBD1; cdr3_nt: TGTGCCAGCCAGACAGGGGAAAAGTCCGGGGCCAACGTCCTGACTTTC; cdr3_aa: CASQTGEKSGANVLTF